One and the same sample provided the 31 T cell receptor beta chains below, sequenced in a study of T cell responses to AZD1222 COVID-19 vaccine. The table came from immunoSEQ multiplex PCR; TCRdb's copy has only in-frame clones and leaves some out. The sample consists of around 190,000 clones, approximately 90% of them appearing once. The starting material was peripheral blood, obtained 28 days after the second AZD1222 dose. The receptors stem from an adult who received the AZD1222 COVID-19 vaccine.

This chain links TRBV7-3 with TRBJ2-1, with D tentatively TRBD2 (6 bases). Trimming took 4 bases from V and 7 from J, leaving 20 bases between them. The CDR3 runs to 16 residues. CDR1 and CDR2 (germline): SGHTA, FQGTGA. The CDR3 is CASSSREAGLANEQFF. CDR3 sequence (DNA): TGTGCCAGCAGCTCCAGGGAGGCAGGGCTCGCGAATGAGCAGTTCTTC.

The CDR3 sequence is CASSFPGAGQETQYF. As DNA, the CDR3 is TGTGCCAGCAGCTTCCCCGGGGCAGGGCAAGAGACCCAGTACTTC. The chain couples TRBV7-9 to TRBJ2-5; either TRBD1 or TRBD2 may fit D (5 bases each). Trimming removed 3 bases at V and 2 bases at J, with 13 bases between. CDR1 is SEHNR, CDR2 FQNEAQ, per germline (reference sequence). This CDR3 has 15 amino acids.

The chain is built from TRBV2 and TRBJ1-5; D is possibly TRBD1 (6 bases). The CDR3 covers 13 residues. Germline V gene data show CDR1 as SNHLY and CDR2 as FYNNEI. The ends were cut back, 6 bases at V and 9 bases at J, with 15 bases in the middle. CDR3 amino acids: CASRWTDLRPQHF. CDR3 coding DNA: TGTGCCAGCAGATGGACAGATCTTCGGCCCCAGCATTTT.

This rearrangement joins TRBV11-2 to TRBJ1-3; D is undetermined. The germline V and J ends were trimmed by 4 bases and 0 bases, with 19 bases remaining between them. The CDR3 sequence is 18 residues long. The germline CDR1 and CDR2 sequences are SGHAT and FQNNGV. CDR3 in DNA: TGTGCCAGCAGCTCCAGATTCCAGACGGCGAGCTCTGGAAACACCATATATTTT. Protein sequence: CASSSRFQTASSGNTIYF.

This chain links TRBV27 with TRBJ1-2, with TRBD1 matching 8 bases. V shed 8 bases, J shed 7 bases, and the junction held 12 bases outside the gene matches. Looked up from germline, CDR1 is MNHEY and CDR2 is SMNVEV (reference sequence). The CDR3 length is 14 residues. The CDR3 DNA reads as TGTGCCAGCCGTCACCCCGGGACAGGATTTGGCTACACCTTC. Encoded protein: CASRHPGTGFGYTF.

The CDR3 bases are TGTGCCACCTCGACAGGGAAGAGGGTTTCCTATAATTCACCCCTCCACTTT. Translating gives CATSTGKRVSYNSPLHF. The rearrangement joins TRBV11-2 to TRBJ1-6, with TRBD1 matching over 7 bases. With V trimmed by 10 bases and J by 1 base, 13 bases remained unmatched. CDR1 is SGHAT and CDR2 is FQNNGV in the germline V gene. The CDR3 has 17 residues.

The chain joins TRBV7-2 to TRBJ1-6; 7 nucleotides agree with TRBD1. The CDR3 spans 15 residues. Germline V gene data show CDR1 as SGHTA and CDR2 as FQGNSA. Trimming took 2 bases from V and 7 from J; bases not matched to a gene: 5. The CDR3 region is CASSLFGQVNSPLHF. CDR3 coding DNA: TGTGCCAGCAGCTTATTTGGACAGGTGAATTCACCCCTCCACTTT.

The chain carries TRBV7-8 and TRBJ1-4; D is unclear. The CDR3 has 16 amino acids. The V and J ends lost 5 bases and 0 bases respectively, with 13 bases between them. CDR1 is SGHVS, CDR2 FQNEAQ, per germline. DNA of the CDR3: TGTGCCAGCAGCGACGCCCAGAGTGCAACTAATGAAAAACTGTTTTTT. Encoded protein: CASSDAQSATNEKLFF. The full variable domain, rest sourced from reference TRBV7-8 and TRBJ1-4, is GAGVSQSPRYKVAKRGQDVALRCDPISGHVSLFWYQQALGQGPEFLTYFQNEAQLDKSGLPSDRFFAERPEGSVSTLKIQRTQQEDSAVYLCASSDAQSATNEKLFFGSGTQLSVL.

The V gene is TRBV18, the J gene TRBJ2-2; D might be TRBD2 (5 bases). Germline V lookup: CDR1 KGHSH, CDR2 LQKENI. The CDR3 length is 17 residues. The V and J ends lost 3 bases and 2 bases respectively, with 16 bases between them. The CDR3 DNA follows: TGTGCCAGCTCACCGAACAATCCCAGGACTAACACCGGGGAGCTGTTTTTT. Amino acid sequence: CASSPNNPRTNTGELFF.

In this sample, this clone turned up once. The chain joins TRBV19 to TRBJ2-4; possibly TRBD2 for D (7 bases). The CDR3 loop spans 17 amino acids. The V gene lost 5 bases and the J gene lost 2 bases, with 19 bases spanning the gap. CDR1 LNHDA and CDR2 SQIVND come from the germline V gene (reference sequence). The CDR3 DNA sequence: TGTGCCAGTAGTCCTGGAAGGGGGGGCCGGACCAAAAACATTCAGTACTTC. It codes for CASSPGRGGRTKNIQYF.

The CDR3 reads CASSVRRTGVNTEAFF. The DNA of the CDR3 is TGTGCCAGCAGTGTTCGCAGGACAGGGGTAAACACTGAAGCTTTCTTT. The chain couples TRBV6-1 to TRBJ1-1, with 9 bases aligning to TRBD1. The junction had 8 bases not matched to a gene; V was cut back by 4 bases and J by 2 bases. Germline CDR1 reads MNHNS; CDR2 reads SASEGT. The CDR3 is made up of 16 amino acids.

J is TRBJ1-2 and V is TRBV2; 7 bases map to TRBD1. V dropped 6 bases and J dropped 2; count of bases not matched to a gene: 9. In germline, CDR1 is SNHLY, CDR2 FYNNEI. The length of the CDR3 is 15 residues. In nucleotides, the CDR3 is TGTGCCAGCAGGAGCCGACAGGGTTCCAACTATGGCTACACCTTC. Residues: CASRSRQGSNYGYTF.

The rearrangement joins TRBV2 to TRBJ1-2; D ambiguous. Looked up from germline, CDR1 is SNHLY and CDR2 is FYNNEI. The CDR3 is 12 amino acids. The V and J ends lost 3 bases and 2 bases respectively, with 4 bases between them. The CDR3 loop reads CASSDRNYGYTF. In DNA, the CDR3 is TGTGCCAGCAGTGACAGGAACTATGGCTACACCTTC.

J is TRBJ2-2 and V is TRBV6-5; no firm D call. Germline V lookup: CDR1 MNHEY, CDR2 SVGAGI. The CDR3 covers 14 residues. Trimming removed 6 bases at V and 7 bases at J, with 15 bases between. This CDR3 is CASSPPSVYGELFF. CDR3 bases: TGTGCCAGCAGCCCCCCTAGTGTCTACGGGGAGCTGTTTTTT.

The chain carries TRBV4-1 and TRBJ1-2; 8 bases match TRBD1. This CDR3 spans 15 amino acids. Germline CDR1 reads MGHRA; CDR2 reads YSYEKL. V shed 3 bases and J 3 bases; nucleotides not matched to a gene: 6. The DNA for the CDR3 is TGCGCCAGCAGCCAGGGAGGACAGGGACACTATGGCTACACCTTC. This translates into CASSQGGQGHYGYTF.

This clone was seen just once. V gene TRBV5-1 combines with J gene TRBJ2-3; 10 positions agree with TRBD1. Unmatched junction bases numbered 6, after V lost 2 bases and J lost 3 bases. The CDR3 is made up of 16 amino acids. Germline V gene lookup returns CDR1 SGHRS and CDR2 YFSETQ. The CDR3 loop reads CASSFSTGGGTDTQYF. Written as DNA, the CDR3 is TGCGCCAGCAGCTTCTCGACAGGGGGCGGGACAGATACGCAGTATTTT.

The chain carries TRBV19 and TRBJ1-1; D remains unclear. CDR3 length: 14 amino acids. V was cut by 7 bases and J by 1 base, with 13 bases left in between. Germline CDR1 is LNHDA and CDR2 is SQIVND (reference sequence). CDR3 region: CASKSSLKNTEAFF. CDR3 nucleotides: TGTGCCAGTAAGTCTTCACTTAAGAACACTGAAGCTTTCTTT.

The chain employs TRBV5-1 and TRBJ1-1; D unresolved. V was clipped by 0 bases and J by 3 bases, with 12 bases between them. Germline V gives CDR1 SGHRS, CDR2 YFSETQ. The CDR3 loop spans 15 amino acids. CDR3 in DNA: TGCGCCAGCAGCTTGGGCCAGTATCGGGACACTGAAGCTTTCTTT. Encoded protein: CASSLGQYRDTEAFF.

The V gene is TRBV2, the J gene TRBJ1-1; D is possibly TRBD1 (6 bases). The V gene's germline CDR1 is SNHLY and CDR2 FYNNEI. Trimming left V 7 bases short and J 8 bases short, with 26 bases between. The CDR3 loop spans 16 amino acids. The DNA for the CDR3 is TGTGCCAGCATCGAGGGGGGCAGCATACGGAACATGGAAGCTTTCTTT. Translating gives CASIEGGSIRNMEAFF.

This clone was picked up one time. The CDR3 protein is CATGTGMLGYTF. The CDR3, as DNA: TGTGCCACGGGGACAGGGATGTTAGGCTACACCTTC. The V gene is TRBV6-5, the J gene TRBJ1-2; 9 bases fit TRBD1. Germline lookup yields CDR1 MNHEY and CDR2 SVGAGI. The V gene end was trimmed by 10 bases and the J gene end by 8 bases; junction bases not matched to a gene: 8. The CDR3 has 12 amino acids.

The chain is built from TRBV19 and TRBJ1-1; D unresolved. Germline V gives CDR1 LNHDA, CDR2 SQIVND (reference sequence). The length of the CDR3 is 16 residues. Trimming stripped 3 bases from V and 0 bases from J, with 14 bases between. CDR3 protein: CASSISVYLMNTEAFF. In DNA form, the CDR3 reads TGTGCCAGTAGTATTTCGGTATATCTAATGAACACTGAAGCTTTCTTT.

The rearrangement joins TRBV9 to TRBJ2-1; no clear D. Trimming shortened V by 0 bases and J by 8 bases, and 15 bases separated the two germline ends. The CDR3 consists of 15 residues. Looked up from germline, CDR1 is SGDLS and CDR2 is YYNGEE. CDR3: CASSVGQERFDEQFF. The CDR3 nucleotides are TGTGCCAGCAGCGTAGGTCAGGAGAGGTTCGATGAGCAGTTCTTC. The entire variable domain, with the rest obtained from reference TRBV9 and TRBJ2-1, is as follows: DSGVTQTPKHLITATGQRVTLRCSPRSGDLSVYWYQQSLDQGLQFLIQYYNGEERAKGNILERFSAQQFPDLHSELNLSSLELGDSALYFCASSVGQERFDEQFFGPGTRLTVL.

CDR3 sequence (DNA): TGTGCCAGCAGTGGACAAGGAGCTAATTCACCCCTCCACTTT. Translation: CASSGQGANSPLHF. V gene TRBV2 combines with J gene TRBJ1-6; no reliable D call. The CDR3 is 14 amino acids. Germline V gene data show CDR1 as SNHLY and CDR2 as FYNNEI. The V gene lost 4 bases and the J gene lost 6 bases, with 10 bases spanning the gap.

The V gene is TRBV6-5, the J gene TRBJ2-7, with TRBD2 identical over 7 bases. CDR3 length: 14 amino acids. J lost 1 base, V lost 8 bases, and 8 bases had no gene match. CDR1 and CDR2 from the germline V gene are MNHEY and SVGAGI. DNA for the CDR3: TGTGCCAGCCGCCAGGCTAGCGGATCCTACGAGCAGTACTTC. Its translation is CASRQASGSYEQYF.

V gene TRBV5-1 combines with J gene TRBJ1-1; TRBD1 aligns across 8 bases. CDR1 is SGHRS, CDR2 YFSETQ, per germline. The V and J ends lost 5 bases and 0 bases, in that order; junction bases with no gene match: 3. The CDR3 sequence is 14 residues long. The CDR3 DNA reads TGCGCCAGCAGGACAGGGGACCTGAACACTGAAGCTTTCTTT. Protein sequence: CASRTGDLNTEAFF.

The chain employs TRBV24-1 and TRBJ1-1; unclear D gene. The germline gives CDR1 KGHDR, CDR2 SFDVKD. V was trimmed by 7 bases and J by 4 bases, leaving 18 bases between them. The CDR3 length is 15 residues. CDR3 sequence (DNA): TGTGCCACCAGCAGACCCACGGAGCACCCCACTGAAGCTTTCTTT. Its protein product is CATSRPTEHPTEAFF.

V is TRBV9 and J is TRBJ2-7; D is undetermined. Trimming stripped 0 bases from V and 5 bases from J, with 15 bases between. Germline V gives CDR1 SGDLS, CDR2 YYNGEE. The CDR3 totals 15 residues. DNA of the CDR3: TGTGCCAGCAGCGTAGACGGCTTAGCCCCCGACGAGCAGTACTTC. Translating gives CASSVDGLAPDEQYF.

J is TRBJ2-1 and V is TRBV7-3; 8 bases map to TRBD2. CDR3 length: 18 residues. Germline V CDR1 and CDR2: SGHTA, FQGTGA. Losses at the gene ends were 5 bases for V and 8 bases for J; bases not matched to a gene: 20. CDR3 in DNA: TGTGCCAGCAGCCCACGCGCCGGGGGGAGCGGGAGTAGGGATGAGCAGTTCTTC. Translation: CASSPRAGGSGSRDEQFF.

J is TRBJ1-2 and V is TRBV5-1, with 7 bases matching TRBD1. Germline loops: CDR1 SGHRS, CDR2 YFSETQ. The CDR3 runs 15 residues. The V gene end was trimmed by 4 bases and the J gene end by 0 bases; junction bases not matched to a gene: 6. This chain's CDR3 is CASSETGLTNYGYTF. In nucleotides, the CDR3 is TGCGCCAGCAGCGAGACAGGGCTTACTAACTATGGCTACACCTTC.

V and J are TRBV18 and TRBJ2-2, with D hard to call. The CDR3 totals 14 residues. The V gene's germline CDR1 is KGHSH and CDR2 LQKENI. The germline V and J ends were trimmed by 1 base and 6 bases, with 9 bases remaining between them. The CDR3 region has the DNA TGTGCCAGCTCACCACGGAGTCGCGCCGGGGAGCTGTTTTTT. Protein: CASSPRSRAGELFF.

The chain employs TRBV19 and TRBJ1-4; no reliable D call. V was trimmed by 1 base and J by 3 bases, leaving 9 bases between them. CDR3 length equals 15 residues. The germline gives CDR1 LNHDA, CDR2 SQIVND (reference sequence). Here the CDR3 reads CASSIAGGPNEKLFF. CDR3 coding DNA: TGTGCCAGTAGTATAGCGGGCGGACCTAATGAAAAACTGTTTTTT.